Below, one T cell receptor (beta chain) is given with its context. Using immunoSEQ multiplex PCR, the repertoire was profiled, and TCRdb retains in-frame clones only, with some absent. The repertoire includes some 120,000 clones, about 93% of them detected once, and 1.5% sits in the top ten. The sample is drawn from a study of T cell changes during pregnancy in multiple sclerosis. Germline lookup yields CDR1 KGHSH and CDR2 LQKENI. The CDR3 runs to 13 residues. Trimming took 1 base from V and 7 from J; bases not matched to a gene: 1. The chain has TRBV18 and TRBJ2-1; 7 bases line up with TRBD2. The starting material was peripheral blood, obtained in the third trimester of pregnancy. The TCR sequence derives from a female donor with multiple sclerosis, enrolled in a pregnancy study. For the CDR3, the DNA is TGTGCCAGCTCACCACTCGGGGGGAATGAGCAGTTCTTC. Translating gives CASSPLGGNEQFF.